Below are 14 T cell receptor beta chains sequenced from a single sample in a study of T cell responses to AZD1222 COVID-19 vaccine. Data came from immunoSEQ multiplex PCR; TCRdb stores just in-frame clones and leaves some out. The table has some 81,000 clones, around nine tenths seen once. The sample in question was peripheral blood, obtained 28 days after the second AZD1222 dose. All receptors derive from an adult who received the AZD1222 COVID-19 vaccine.

This rearrangement joins TRBV5-1 to TRBJ1-6, with D perhaps TRBD1 (6 bases). The V end lost 4 bases, the J end lost 9 bases, and 32 bases lay between the germline ends. Looked up from germline, CDR1 is SGHRS and CDR2 is YFSETQ. The CDR3 length is 20 residues. The CDR3 is CASSIGGQPGAPIPGSPLHF. CDR3 nucleotide sequence: TGCGCCAGCAGCATTGGGGGGCAGCCCGGGGCGCCGATACCGGGTTCACCCCTCCACTTT.

The CDR3 sequence is CASSHTDNFWEQYF. In nucleotides, the CDR3 is TGTGCCAGCAGCCACACGGACAATTTTTGGGAGCAGTACTTC. The rearrangement uses TRBV5-5 and TRBJ2-7, with D possibly being TRBD1 (5 bases). The CDR3 covers 14 residues. CDR1 is SGHKS, CDR2 YYEKEE, per germline (reference sequence). V lost 4 bases, J lost 7 bases, and 18 bases lay in between.

The rearrangement links TRBV16 to TRBJ1-6; D perhaps matches TRBD1 (5 bases). The CDR3 is made up of 15 amino acids. Trimming removed 4 bases at V and 4 bases at J, with 11 bases between. The germline gives CDR1 KGHSY, CDR2 FQNENV. The CDR3 region has the DNA TGTGCCAGCAGCCGACAGAGCTCATATAATTCACCCCTCCACTTT. This gives the protein CASSRQSSYNSPLHF.

The chain uses TRBV5-8 and TRBJ2-3, with D perhaps matching TRBD1 or TRBD2 (6 bases each). The V gene lost 0 bases and the J gene lost 5 bases, with 10 bases spanning the gap. The CDR3 contains 14 residues. Looked up from germline, CDR1 is SGHTS and CDR2 is YDEGEE. The CDR3 region is CASSLAGGKDTQYF. CDR3 bases: TGTGCCAGCAGCTTGGCCGGGGGCAAAGATACGCAGTATTTT.

The gene calls are TRBV9 and TRBJ2-1, with 9 bases lining up with TRBD2. The CDR3 contains 17 residues. With 0 bases clipped from V and 3 bases from J, the junction kept 7 bases outside the gene matches. The germline CDR1 and CDR2 sequences are SGDLS and YYNGEE. The CDR3 DNA reads as TGTGCCAGCAGCGTAGACGAGGGACTAGCCGGCTACAATGAGCAGTTCTTC. It yields the protein CASSVDEGLAGYNEQFF.

This chain uses TRBV11-3 with TRBJ2-3; D unclear. The V end lost 2 bases, the J end lost 4 bases, and 7 bases lay between the germline ends. There are 13 residues in the CDR3. In germline, CDR1 is SGHNT, CDR2 YENEEA. CDR3 in amino acids: CASSLSSPDTQYF. In nucleotides, the CDR3 is TGTGCCAGCAGCTTATCGTCTCCAGATACGCAGTATTTT.

The chain uses TRBV9 and TRBJ2-1, with D tentatively TRBD2 (8 bases). From germline, CDR1 is SGDLS and CDR2 YYNGEE. Trimming shortened V by 0 bases and J by 0 bases, and 16 bases separated the two germline ends. The CDR3 has 18 residues. The chain's CDR3 is CASSVGWDSGSSYNEQFF. The CDR3 bases are TGTGCCAGCAGCGTAGGGTGGGACAGCGGGAGCTCCTACAATGAGCAGTTCTTC. The variable domain in full, with the rest retrieved from reference TRBV9 and TRBJ2-1, is DSGVTQTPKHLITATGQRVTLRCSPRSGDLSVYWYQQSLDQGLQFLIQYYNGEERAKGNILERFSAQQFPDLHSELNLSSLELGDSALYFCASSVGWDSGSSYNEQFFGPGTRLTVL.

Only one count was recorded for this clone. CDR3 nucleotide sequence: TGTGCCAGCAGCTCCCGACAGGGGGCGGGCACCGGGGAGCTGTTTTTT. Residues: CASSSRQGAGTGELFF. The J gene is TRBJ2-2, the V gene TRBV9; 10 nucleotides match TRBD1. Trimming cost V 4 bases and J 4 bases; bases outside gene matches: 7. CDR3 length: 16 amino acids. Per the germline V gene, CDR1 is SGDLS and CDR2 is YYNGEE.

V usage is TRBV14 and J usage is TRBJ2-1; tentative D call: TRBD2 (6 bases). Per the germline V gene, CDR1 is SGHDN and CDR2 is FVKESK. The CDR3 has 15 residues. Trimming took 6 bases from V and 1 from J, leaving 13 bases between them. The CDR3 here is CASRGLAESYNEQFF. The CDR3 DNA is TGTGCCAGCAGAGGCTTAGCGGAGTCCTACAATGAGCAGTTCTTC.

The V call is TRBV30, the J call TRBJ1-4; D not certain. The V end lost 7 bases, the J end lost 0 bases, and 12 bases lay between the germline ends. The germline V gene encodes CDR1 GTSNPN and CDR2 SVGIG (reference sequence). This CDR3 spans 14 amino acids. CDR3: CASHEGATNEKLFF. CDR3 bases: TGTGCCTCCCACGAGGGAGCAACTAATGAAAAACTGTTTTTT.

The chain joins TRBV24-1 to TRBJ2-2; no reliable D call. Per the germline V gene, CDR1 is KGHDR and CDR2 is SFDVKD. V was cut by 2 bases and J by 4 bases, with 4 bases left in between. CDR3 length: 13 amino acids. The DNA for the CDR3 is TGTGCCACCAGTGATTCAGTCACCGGGGAGCTGTTTTTT. Translated: CATSDSVTGELFF.

The rearrangement joins TRBV7-2 to TRBJ2-2; tentatively, D is TRBD1 (6 bases). The CDR3 runs 14 residues. Germline CDR1 and CDR2: SGHTA and FQGNSA. Trimming pared 4 bases from V and 3 bases from J, leaving 9 bases between. CDR3 nucleotide sequence: TGTGCCAGCAGCTCGGACAGTTACACCGGGGAGCTGTTTTTT. Its translation is CASSSDSYTGELFF.

The rearrangement joins TRBV29-1 to TRBJ1-3; D is unclear. Germline CDR1 reads SQVTM; CDR2 reads ANQGSEA. The CDR3 contains 13 residues. With 4 bases removed from V and 0 bases from J, the gap between germline ends came to 7 bases. This chain's CDR3 is CSVAKSSGNTIYF. The CDR3 DNA reads as TGCAGCGTTGCAAAGTCCTCTGGAAACACCATATATTTT. The variable domain in full, completed from reference TRBV29-1 and TRBJ1-3, reads SAVISQKPSRDICQRGTSLTIQCQVDSQVTMMFWYRQQPGQSLTLIATANQGSEATYESGFVIDKFPISRPNLTFSTLTVSNMSPEDSSIYLCSVAKSSGNTIYFGEGSWLTVV.

V and J are TRBV5-1 and TRBJ1-6, with D perhaps matching TRBD1 (5 bases). Looked up from germline, CDR1 is SGHRS and CDR2 is YFSETQ. Trimming removed 5 bases at V and 4 bases at J, with 10 bases between. The CDR3 has 14 amino acids. This chain's CDR3 is CASRGGKYNSPLHF. In DNA, the CDR3 is TGCGCCAGCAGGGGGGGGAAGTATAATTCACCCCTCCACTTT.